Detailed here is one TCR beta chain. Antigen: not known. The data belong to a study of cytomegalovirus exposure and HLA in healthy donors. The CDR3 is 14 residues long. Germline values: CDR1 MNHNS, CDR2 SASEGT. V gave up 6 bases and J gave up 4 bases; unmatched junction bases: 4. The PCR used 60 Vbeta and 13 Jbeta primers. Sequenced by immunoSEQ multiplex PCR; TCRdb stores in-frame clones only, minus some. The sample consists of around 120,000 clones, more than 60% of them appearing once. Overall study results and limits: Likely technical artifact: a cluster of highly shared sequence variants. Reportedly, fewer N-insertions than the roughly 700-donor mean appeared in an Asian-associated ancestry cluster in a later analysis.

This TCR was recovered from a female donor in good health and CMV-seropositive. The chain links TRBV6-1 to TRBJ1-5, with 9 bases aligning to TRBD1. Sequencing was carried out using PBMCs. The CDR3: CASRKGQGNQPQHF. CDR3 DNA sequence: TGTGCCAGCAGAAAGGGACAGGGAAATCAGCCCCAGCATTTT.